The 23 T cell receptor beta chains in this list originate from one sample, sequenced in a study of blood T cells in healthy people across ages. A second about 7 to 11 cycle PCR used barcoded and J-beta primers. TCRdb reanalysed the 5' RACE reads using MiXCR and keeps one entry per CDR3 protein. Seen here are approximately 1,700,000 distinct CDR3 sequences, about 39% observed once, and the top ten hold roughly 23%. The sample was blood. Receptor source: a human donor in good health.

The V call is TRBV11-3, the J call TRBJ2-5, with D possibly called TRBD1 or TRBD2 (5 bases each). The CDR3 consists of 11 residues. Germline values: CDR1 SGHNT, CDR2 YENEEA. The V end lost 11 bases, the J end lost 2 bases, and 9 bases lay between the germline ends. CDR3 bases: TGTGCCTCGGGGCAACAAGAGACCCAGTACTTC. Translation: CASGQQETQYF.

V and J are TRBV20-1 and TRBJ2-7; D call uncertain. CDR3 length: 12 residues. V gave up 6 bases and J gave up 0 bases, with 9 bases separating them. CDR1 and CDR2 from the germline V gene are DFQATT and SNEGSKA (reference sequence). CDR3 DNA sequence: TGCAGTGCAGTTAATAACTCCTACGAGCAGTACTTC. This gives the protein CSAVNNSYEQYF.

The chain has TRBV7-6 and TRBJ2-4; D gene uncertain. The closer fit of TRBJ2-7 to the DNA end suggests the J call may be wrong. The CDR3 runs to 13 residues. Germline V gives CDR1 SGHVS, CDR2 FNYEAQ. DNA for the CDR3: TGTGCCAGCAGCTCGGCCGACATCTACGAGCAGTACTTC. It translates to CASSSADIYEQYF.

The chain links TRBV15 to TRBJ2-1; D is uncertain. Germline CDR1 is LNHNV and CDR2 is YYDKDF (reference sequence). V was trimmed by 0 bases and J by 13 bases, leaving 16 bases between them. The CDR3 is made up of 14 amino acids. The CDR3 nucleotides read TGTGCCACCAGCAGAGATTACAACCAAGAGACCCAGTTCTTC. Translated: CATSRDYNQETQFF.

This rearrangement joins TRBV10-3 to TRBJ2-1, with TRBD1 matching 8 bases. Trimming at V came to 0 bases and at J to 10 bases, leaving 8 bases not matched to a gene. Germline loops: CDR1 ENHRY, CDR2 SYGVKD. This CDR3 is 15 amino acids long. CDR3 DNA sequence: TGTGCCATCAGTGAGTCCGGACAGGGTTCCTACGAGCAGTTCTTC. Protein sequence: CAISESGQGSYEQFF.

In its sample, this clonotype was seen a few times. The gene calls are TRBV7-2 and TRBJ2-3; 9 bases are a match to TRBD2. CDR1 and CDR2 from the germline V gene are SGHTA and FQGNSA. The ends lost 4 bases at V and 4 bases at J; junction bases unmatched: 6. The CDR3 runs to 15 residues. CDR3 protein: CASSWRGGLADTQYF. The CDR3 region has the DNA TGTGCCAGCAGCTGGCGGGGGGGCCTGGCAGATACGCAGTATTTT.

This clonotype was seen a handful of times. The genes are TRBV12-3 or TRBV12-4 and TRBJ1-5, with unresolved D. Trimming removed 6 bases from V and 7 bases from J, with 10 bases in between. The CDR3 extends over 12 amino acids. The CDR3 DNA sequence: TGTGCCAGCAGGCAGAAGGGACAGCCCCAGCATTTT. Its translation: CASRQKGQPQHF.

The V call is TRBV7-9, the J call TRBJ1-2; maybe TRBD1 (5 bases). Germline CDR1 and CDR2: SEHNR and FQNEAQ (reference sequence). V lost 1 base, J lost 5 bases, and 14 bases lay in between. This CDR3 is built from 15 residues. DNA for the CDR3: TGTGCCAGCAGCTTAGATATGGGACTCCCTTATGGCTACACCTTC. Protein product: CASSLDMGLPYGYTF.

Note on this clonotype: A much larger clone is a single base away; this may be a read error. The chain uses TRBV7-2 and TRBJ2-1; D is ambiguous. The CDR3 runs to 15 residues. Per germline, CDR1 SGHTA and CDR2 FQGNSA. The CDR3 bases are TGTGCCAGCAGCTTAGAGGACGGTTACTACAATGAGGAGTTCTTC. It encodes CASSLEDGYYNEEFF.

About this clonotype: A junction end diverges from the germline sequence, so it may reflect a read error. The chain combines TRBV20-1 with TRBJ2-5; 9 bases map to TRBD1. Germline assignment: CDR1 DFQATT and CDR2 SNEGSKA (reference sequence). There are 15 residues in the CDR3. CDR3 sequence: CSAGPRTGVQGTQYF. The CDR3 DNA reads TGCAGCGCAGGGCCACGGACAGGGGTCCAAGGGACCCAGTACTTC.

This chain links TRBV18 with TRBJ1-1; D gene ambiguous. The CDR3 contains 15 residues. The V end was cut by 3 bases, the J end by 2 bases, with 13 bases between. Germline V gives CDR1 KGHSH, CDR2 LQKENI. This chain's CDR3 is CASSPVQMINTEAFF. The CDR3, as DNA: TGTGCCAGCTCACCGGTCCAAATGATTAACACTGAAGCTTTCTTT.

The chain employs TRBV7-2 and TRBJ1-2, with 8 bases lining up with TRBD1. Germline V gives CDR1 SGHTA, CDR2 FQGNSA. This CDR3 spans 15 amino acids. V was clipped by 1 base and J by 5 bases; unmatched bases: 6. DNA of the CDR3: TGTGCCAGCAGCTTAGAACGAAGGACAGGGTATGGCTACACCTTC. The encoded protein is CASSLERRTGYGYTF. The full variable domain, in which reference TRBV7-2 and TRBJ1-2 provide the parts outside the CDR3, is GAGVSQSPSNKVTEKGKDVELRCDPISGHTALYWYRQSLGQGLEFLIYFQGNSAPDKSGLPSDRFSAERTGGSVSTLTIQRTQQEDSAVYLCASSLERRTGYGYTFGSGTRLTVV.

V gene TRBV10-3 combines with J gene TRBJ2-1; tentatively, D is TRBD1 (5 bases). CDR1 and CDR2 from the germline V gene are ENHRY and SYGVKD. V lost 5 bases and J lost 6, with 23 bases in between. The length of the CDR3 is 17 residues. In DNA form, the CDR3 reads TGTGCCATCAGTAGAGCCCAGGGAAGAGGTTTGGGCAATGAGCAGTTCTTC. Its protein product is CAISRAQGRGLGNEQFF.

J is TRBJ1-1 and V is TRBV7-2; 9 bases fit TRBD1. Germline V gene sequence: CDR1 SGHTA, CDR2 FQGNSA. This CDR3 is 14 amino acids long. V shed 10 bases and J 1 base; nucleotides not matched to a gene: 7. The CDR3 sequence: CATATGGTNTEAFF. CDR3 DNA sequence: TGTGCCACCGCGACAGGGGGAACGAACACTGAAGCTTTCTTT.

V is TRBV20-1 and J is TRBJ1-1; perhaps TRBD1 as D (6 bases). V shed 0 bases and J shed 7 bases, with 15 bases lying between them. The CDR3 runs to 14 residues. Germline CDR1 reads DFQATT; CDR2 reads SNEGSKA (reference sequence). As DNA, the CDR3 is TGCAGTGCTAGAGATGACCCCGGGGGCGGTGAAGCTTTCTTT. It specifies CSARDDPGGGEAFF.

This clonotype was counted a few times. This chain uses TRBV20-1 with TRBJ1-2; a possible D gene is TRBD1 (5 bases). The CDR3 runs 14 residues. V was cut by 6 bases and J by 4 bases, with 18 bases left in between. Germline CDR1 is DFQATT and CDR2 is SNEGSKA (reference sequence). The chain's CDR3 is CSALAFGDSYGYTF. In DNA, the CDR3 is TGCAGTGCGCTAGCTTTCGGCGACAGCTATGGCTACACCTTC.

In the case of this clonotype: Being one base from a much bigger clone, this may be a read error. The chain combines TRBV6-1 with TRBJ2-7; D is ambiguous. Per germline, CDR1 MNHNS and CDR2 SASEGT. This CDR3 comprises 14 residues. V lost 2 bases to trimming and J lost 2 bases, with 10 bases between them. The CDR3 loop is CASSEYGSTYEQYF. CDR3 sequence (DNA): TGTGCCAGCAGTGAATATGGCAGTACCTACGAGCAGTACTTC.

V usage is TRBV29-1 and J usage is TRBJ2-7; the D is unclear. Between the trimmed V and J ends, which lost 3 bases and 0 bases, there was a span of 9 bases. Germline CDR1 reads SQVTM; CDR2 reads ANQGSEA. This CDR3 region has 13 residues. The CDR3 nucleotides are TGCAGCGTTGAGACTTCGAACTCCTACGAGCAGTACTTC. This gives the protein CSVETSNSYEQYF.

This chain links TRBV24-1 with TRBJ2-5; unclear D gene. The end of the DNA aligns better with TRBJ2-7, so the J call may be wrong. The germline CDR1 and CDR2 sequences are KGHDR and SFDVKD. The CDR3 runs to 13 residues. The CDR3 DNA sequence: TGTGCCACCAGTGATTTAACCGACCACGAGCAGTACTTC. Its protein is CATSDLTDHEQYF.

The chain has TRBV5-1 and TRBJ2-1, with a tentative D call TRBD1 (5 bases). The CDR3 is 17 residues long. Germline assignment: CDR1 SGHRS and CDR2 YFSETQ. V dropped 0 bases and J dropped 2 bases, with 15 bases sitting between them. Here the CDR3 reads CASSLAQETVPYNEQFF. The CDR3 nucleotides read TGCGCCAGCAGCTTGGCCCAGGAGACAGTTCCCTACAATGAGCAGTTCTTC.

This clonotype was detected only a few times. In DNA form, the CDR3 reads TGTGCTAGTGGTTTGTGGGGGAATGAGCAGTTCTTC. Residues: CASGLWGNEQFF. The gene calls are TRBV12-5 and TRBJ2-1, with D possibly being TRBD1 or TRBD2 (5 bases each). V shed 2 bases and J shed 7 bases, with 6 bases lying between them. The length of the CDR3 is 12 residues. CDR1 is LGHNT, CDR2 FRNRAP, per germline. Using reference TRBV12-5 and TRBJ2-1 for the parts outside the CDR3, the full variable domain is DARVTQTPRHKVTEMGQEVTMRCQPILGHNTVFWYRQTMMQGLELLAYFRNRAPLDDSGMPKDRFSAEMPDATLATLKIQPSEPRDSAVYFCASGLWGNEQFFGPGTRLTVL.

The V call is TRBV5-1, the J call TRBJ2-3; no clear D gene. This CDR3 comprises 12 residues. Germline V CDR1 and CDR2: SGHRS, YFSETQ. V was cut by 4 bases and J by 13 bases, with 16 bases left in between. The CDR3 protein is CASSVYISVKYF. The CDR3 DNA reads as TGCGCCAGCAGCGTCTACATCTCGGTGAAGTATTTT. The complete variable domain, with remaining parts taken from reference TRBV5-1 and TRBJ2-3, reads KAGVTQTPRYLIKTRGQQVTLSCSPISGHRSVSWYQQTPGQGLQFLFEYFSETQRNKGNFPGRFSGRQFSNSRSEMNVSTLELGDSALYLCASSVYISVKYFGPGTRLTVL.

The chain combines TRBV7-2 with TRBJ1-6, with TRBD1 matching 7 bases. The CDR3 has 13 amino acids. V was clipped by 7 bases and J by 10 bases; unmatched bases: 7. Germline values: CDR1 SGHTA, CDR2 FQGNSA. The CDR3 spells CASTLTGRSPLHF. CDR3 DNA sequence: TGTGCCAGCACACTGACAGGGAGGTCACCCCTCCACTTT. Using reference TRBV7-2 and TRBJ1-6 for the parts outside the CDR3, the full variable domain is GAGVSQSPSNKVTEKGKDVELRCDPISGHTALYWYRQSLGQGLEFLIYFQGNSAPDKSGLPSDRFSAERTGGSVSTLTIQRTQQEDSAVYLCASTLTGRSPLHFGNGTRLTVT.